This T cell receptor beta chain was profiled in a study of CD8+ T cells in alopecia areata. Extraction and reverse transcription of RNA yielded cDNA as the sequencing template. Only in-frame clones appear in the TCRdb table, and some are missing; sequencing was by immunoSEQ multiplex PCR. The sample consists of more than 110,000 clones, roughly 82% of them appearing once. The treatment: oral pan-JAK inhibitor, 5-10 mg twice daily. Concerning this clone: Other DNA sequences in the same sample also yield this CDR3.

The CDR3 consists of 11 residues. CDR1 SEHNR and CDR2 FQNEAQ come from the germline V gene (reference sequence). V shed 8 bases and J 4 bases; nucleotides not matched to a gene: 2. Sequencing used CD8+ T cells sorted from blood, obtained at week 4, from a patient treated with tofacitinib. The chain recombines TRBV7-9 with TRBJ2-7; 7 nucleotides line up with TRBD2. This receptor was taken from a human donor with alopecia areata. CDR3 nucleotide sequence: TGTGCCAGCTCGCGGGGGTACGAGCAGTACTTC. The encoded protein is CASSRGYEQYF.